The 30 T cell receptor beta chains below all came from one sample that was sequenced in a study of T cell responses to AZD1222 COVID-19 vaccine (dated by TCRdb to the early 2020s). The meaning of the sample's time point label: baseline before first vaccination. The library was built by means of the immunoSEQ multiplex PCR assay. The table comes from immuneACCESS by way of TCRdb, which keeps in-frame sequences with V and J called. Part of the clones is missing from these tables; in studies checked, under half for an unresolved V gene and the rest for unknown reasons. In this sample the table shows some 130,000 clones, approximately 91% of which occur a single time. 6.3% of the sample is held by the ten biggest clonotypes. The material was peripheral blood, obtained on day 0 of AZD1222 vaccination. The receptors shown here come from an adult in good health.

The genes are TRBV28 and TRBJ1-5; a weak D match, TRBD1 (5 bases). CDR1 is MDHEN and CDR2 is SYDVKM in the germline V gene. V dropped 10 bases and J dropped 7 bases, with 20 bases sitting between them. This CDR3 contains 14 residues. CDR3 residues: CAMAPQGRGQPQHF. DNA for the CDR3: TGTGCCATGGCTCCGCAGGGTCGTGGGCAGCCCCAGCATTTT.

The CDR3 spells CASGTGGNQPQHF. For the CDR3, the DNA is TGTGCCAGCGGGACAGGGGGCAATCAGCCCCAGCATTTT. V and J are TRBV27 and TRBJ1-5, with 10 bases aligning to TRBD1. Trimming cost V 8 bases and J 2 bases; bases outside gene matches: 0. CDR1 and CDR2 (germline): MNHEY, SMNVEV (reference sequence). The CDR3 has 13 residues.

J is TRBJ1-2 and V is TRBV5-1, with D maybe TRBD1 (6 bases). This CDR3 comprises 19 residues. Looked up from germline, CDR1 is SGHRS and CDR2 is YFSETQ. V gave up 4 bases and J gave up 2 bases, with 27 bases separating them. The CDR3: CASSLTSGTRSGPNYGYTF. CDR3 DNA: TGCGCCAGCAGCCTCACCTCCGGGACAAGGTCTGGACCCAACTATGGCTACACCTTC.

CDR3 residues: CASKEGLGGYTF. CDR3 nucleotide sequence: TGTGCCAGCAAAGAGGGTTTGGGTGGCTACACCTTC. The chain joins TRBV7-9 to TRBJ1-2, with D uncertain. The CDR3 sequence is 12 residues long. Germline V gene sequence: CDR1 SEHNR, CDR2 FQNEAQ (reference sequence). Deletions cut 7 bases from V and 7 bases from J, with 13 bases between.

The rearrangement joins TRBV5-6 to TRBJ1-2, with 7 bases aligning to TRBD1. CDR1 SGHDT and CDR2 YYEEEE come from the germline V gene. Trimming at V came to 1 base and at J to 8 bases, leaving 5 bases not matched to a gene. This CDR3 comprises 13 residues. As DNA, the CDR3 is TGTGCCAGCAGCTTGTGGGCAGGGGGAGGCTACACCTTC. Its protein product is CASSLWAGGGYTF.

The chain is built from TRBV4-2 and TRBJ1-3; D is unresolved. The CDR3 length is 12 residues. Per germline, CDR1 LGHNA and CDR2 YNFKEQ. V was pared by 6 bases and J by 8 bases, with 11 bases between. DNA for the CDR3: TGTGCCAGCAGGGCCAGCGGGGACACCATATATTTT. This encodes CASRASGDTIYF.

Details on this clone: Other DNA sequences in this sample translate to the same CDR3. The chain has TRBV12-3 or TRBV12-4 and TRBJ1-4; unclear D gene. Trimming pared 2 bases from V and 8 bases from J, leaving 3 bases between. The CDR3 is 11 residues long. As DNA, the CDR3 is TGTGCCAGCAGTTTAAACGAAAAACTGTTTTTT. As protein: CASSLNEKLFF.

V is TRBV7-9 and J is TRBJ1-1; D is uncertain. V lost 3 bases and J 3 bases, leaving 5 bases between the germline ends. This CDR3 spans 12 amino acids. CDR1 and CDR2 from the germline V gene are SEHNR and FQNEAQ (reference sequence). The CDR3 is CASSFRHTEAFF. CDR3 in DNA: TGTGCCAGCAGCTTCAGACACACTGAAGCTTTCTTT. The variable domain in full, with the rest retrieved from reference TRBV7-9 and TRBJ1-1, is DTGVSQNPRHKITKRGQNVTFRCDPISEHNRLYWYRQTLGQGPEFLTYFQNEAQLEKSRLLSDRFSAERPKGSFSTLEIQRTEQGDSAMYLCASSFRHTEAFFGQGTRLTVV.

The genes are TRBV11-2 and TRBJ2-7; possibly TRBD2 for D (5 bases). V was cut by 8 bases and J by 2 bases, with 10 bases left in between. Germline lookup yields CDR1 SGHAT and CDR2 FQNNGV. This CDR3 is 12 amino acids long. CDR3: CASGSTPYEQYF. The CDR3 coding sequence is TGTGCCAGCGGGAGTACCCCCTACGAGCAGTACTTC.

V usage is TRBV6-4 and J usage is TRBJ1-1; D is uncertain. The CDR3 has 13 amino acids. The V gene lost 2 bases and the J gene lost 1 base, with 5 bases spanning the gap. Germline V gene data show CDR1 as MRHNA and CDR2 as SNTAGT. Here the CDR3 reads CASSDRENTEAFF. The CDR3 bases are TGTGCCAGCAGTGACAGGGAGAACACTGAAGCTTTCTTT.

This rearrangement joins TRBV10-3 to TRBJ2-7, with D perhaps TRBD1 or TRBD2 (5 bases each). In germline, CDR1 is ENHRY, CDR2 SYGVKD. V dropped 3 bases and J dropped 2 bases, with 11 bases sitting between them. The CDR3 loop spans 14 amino acids. CDR3 sequence (DNA): TGTGCCATCAGTGACAGGAGGACAACCTACGAGCAGTACTTC. It yields the protein CAISDRRTTYEQYF.

The chain recombines TRBV19 with TRBJ1-1; D gene uncertain. The V end lost 7 bases, the J end lost 1 base, and 10 bases lay between the germline ends. CDR1 and CDR2 (germline): LNHDA, SQIVND (reference sequence). The CDR3 contains 13 residues. CDR3 sequence: CASIRKTNTEAFF. DNA for the CDR3: TGTGCCAGTATACGCAAAACGAACACTGAAGCTTTCTTT.

The CDR3, as DNA: TGTGCCAGCAGCGTAGATCTCTCGGGAGACGGCGAGCAGTACTTC. It specifies CASSVDLSGDGEQYF. This chain links TRBV9 with TRBJ2-7, with D perhaps TRBD2 (6 bases). This CDR3 contains 15 residues. Trimming took 0 bases from V and 6 from J, leaving 16 bases between them. CDR1 is SGDLS, CDR2 YYNGEE, per germline. The complete variable domain, with remaining parts taken from reference TRBV9 and TRBJ2-7, reads DSGVTQTPKHLITATGQRVTLRCSPRSGDLSVYWYQQSLDQGLQFLIQYYNGEERAKGNILERFSAQQFPDLHSELNLSSLELGDSALYFCASSVDLSGDGEQYFGPGTRLTVT.

This clone was seen once. V and J are TRBV4-2 and TRBJ2-5, with a tentative D call TRBD2 (6 bases). This CDR3 spans 14 amino acids. Germline assignment: CDR1 LGHNA and CDR2 YNFKEQ. Trimming took off 3 bases at V and 6 bases at J, with 14 bases between the two ends. The CDR3 here is CASSHGGDGKTQYF. The CDR3, as DNA: TGTGCCAGCAGCCACGGGGGAGACGGGAAGACCCAGTACTTC.

This clone was seen just once. For the CDR3, the DNA is TGCGCCAGCAGCCCCCCTTGGGCTAGCGGCTACAATGAGCAGTTCTTC. It specifies CASSPPWASGYNEQFF. The chain uses TRBV4-1 and TRBJ2-1; 7 bases are shared with TRBD2. This CDR3 has 16 amino acids. Germline values: CDR1 MGHRA, CDR2 YSYEKL. V lost 4 bases to trimming and J lost 3 bases; unmatched junction nucleotides: 9.

A note on this clone: A junction end diverges from the germline sequence, so it may reflect a read error. This same CDR3 is encoded by further DNA sequences in the sample. V gene TRBV4-1 combines with J gene TRBJ1-4; maybe TRBD1 (5 bases). Germline V gene sequence: CDR1 MGHRA, CDR2 YSYEKL. The CDR3 has 20 amino acids. This chain's CDR3 is CASSQKDLRGGLATNEKLFF. CDR3 DNA: TGCGCCAGCAGCCAAAAAGATCTAAGGGGCGGTCTTGCAACTAATGAAAAACTATTTTTT.

This clone was seen a handful of times. The chain carries TRBV19 and TRBJ1-1; TRBD1 might be the D (6 bases). Germline V CDR1 and CDR2: LNHDA, SQIVND (reference sequence). The V and J ends lost 7 bases and 0 bases respectively, with 9 bases between them. This CDR3 spans 13 amino acids. The CDR3 region has the DNA TGTGCCAGTAAGGGGGAGATGAACACTGAAGCTTTCTTT. Translated: CASKGEMNTEAFF.

This sequence joins TRBV3-1 (or the pseudogene TRBV3-2) and TRBJ1-4, with 7 nucleotides matching TRBD1. The CDR3 contains 13 residues. Unmatched junction bases numbered 2, after V lost 2 bases and J lost 8 bases. From germline, CDR1 is LGHDT and CDR2 YNNKEL (reference sequence). The CDR3 loop reads CASSQSTGEKLFF. CDR3 sequence (DNA): TGTGCCAGCAGCCAATCGACAGGGGAAAAACTGTTTTTT.

The chain recombines TRBV2 with TRBJ2-7; a possible D gene is TRBD2 (5 bases). From germline, CDR1 is SNHLY and CDR2 FYNNEI. The length of the CDR3 is 12 residues. Trimming pared 6 bases from V and 4 bases from J, leaving 10 bases between. The CDR3 DNA reads TGTGCCAGCAGCCCCACGGGGTACGAGCAGTACTTC. Translating gives CASSPTGYEQYF.

This clone was observed once. CDR3: CASSQSQGFDGYTF. The CDR3, as DNA: TGCGCCAGCAGCCAGTCGCAGGGATTCGATGGCTACACCTTC. The gene calls are TRBV5-1 and TRBJ1-2; tentative D call: TRBD1 (5 bases). The germline gives CDR1 SGHRS, CDR2 YFSETQ. V lost 4 bases and J lost 6, with 16 bases in between. This CDR3 has 14 residues.

The CDR3 DNA reads as TGCGCCAGCAGCCAAGATCTGGGCTACCCGAATTCACCCCTCCACTTT. Amino acids: CASSQDLGYPNSPLHF. This chain uses TRBV4-1 with TRBJ1-6; D remains unclear. From germline, CDR1 is MGHRA and CDR2 YSYEKL. Between the trimmed V and J ends, which lost 0 bases and 7 bases, there was a span of 13 bases. The CDR3 length is 16 residues.

V and J are TRBV2 and TRBJ2-2; a possible D gene is TRBD1 (6 bases). Trimming pared 6 bases from V and 1 base from J, leaving 12 bases between. This CDR3 region has 15 residues. CDR1 and CDR2 (germline): SNHLY, FYNNEI. CDR3 bases: TGTGCCAGCAGGGGGGCTGCAATGAACACCGGGGAGCTGTTTTTT. It codes for CASRGAAMNTGELFF. Full variable domain (remainder filled in from reference TRBV2 and TRBJ2-2): EPEVTQTPSHQVTQMGQEVILRCVPISNHLYFYWYRQILGQKVEFLVSFYNNEISEKSEIFDDQFSVERPDGSNFTLKIRSTKLEDSAMYFCASRGAAMNTGELFFGEGSRLTVL.

The V and J genes are TRBV19 and TRBJ2-1; D is possibly TRBD2 (5 bases). The CDR3 contains 17 residues. V lost 3 bases and J 7 bases, leaving 22 bases between the germline ends. Germline assignment: CDR1 LNHDA and CDR2 SQIVND (reference sequence). CDR3 DNA sequence: TGTGCCAGTAGTATTTGGCCGGCGGGTGGCACAAGGAATGAGCAGTTCTTC. Encoded protein: CASSIWPAGGTRNEQFF.

The chain employs TRBV5-4 and TRBJ2-3; 14 positions agree with TRBD2. CDR1 and CDR2 from the germline V gene are SGHNT and YYREEE (reference sequence). CDR3 length: 19 amino acids. The junction had 13 bases not matched to a gene; V was cut back by 4 bases and J by 3 bases. The CDR3 region has the DNA TGTGCCAGCAGCCGCGGGAGACTAGCGGGGGGGAATCGGACAGATACGCAGTATTTT. Amino acid sequence: CASSRGRLAGGNRTDTQYF.

This rearrangement joins TRBV5-8 to TRBJ2-5; D may be TRBD1 (5 bases). This CDR3 spans 15 amino acids. Trimming removed 7 bases at V and 2 bases at J, with 18 bases between. Per germline, CDR1 SGHTS and CDR2 YDEGEE. The CDR3 reads CASVTPQAHQETQYF. The CDR3 DNA follows: TGTGCCAGCGTCACGCCACAGGCCCATCAAGAGACCCAGTACTTC.

The V and J genes are TRBV14 and TRBJ2-5, with D tentatively TRBD1 (5 bases). The CDR3 covers 15 residues. CDR1 is SGHDN, CDR2 FVKESK, per germline. V gave up 0 bases and J gave up 4 bases, with 12 bases separating them. This CDR3 is CASSQEADRTETQYF. CDR3 DNA: TGTGCCAGCAGCCAAGAAGCCGACAGAACAGAGACCCAGTACTTC.

The chain couples TRBV6-6 to TRBJ1-1; the D is unclear. The germline V and J ends were trimmed by 2 bases and 9 bases, with 19 bases remaining between them. From germline, CDR1 is MNHNY and CDR2 SVGAGI (reference sequence). The CDR3 spans 15 residues. The CDR3 region is CASSYEYRAYGKAFF. The CDR3 DNA sequence: TGTGCCAGCAGTTACGAGTACCGGGCCTACGGTAAAGCTTTCTTT.

V usage is TRBV5-6 and J usage is TRBJ1-1, with a possible D match to TRBD1 (5 bases). The CDR3 spans 17 residues. Germline lookup yields CDR1 SGHDT and CDR2 YYEEEE. V was trimmed by 1 base and J by 1 base, leaving 17 bases between them. The chain's CDR3 is CASSLFRVSGRNTEAFF. For the CDR3, the DNA is TGTGCCAGCAGCTTGTTCAGGGTATCGGGACGGAACACTGAAGCTTTCTTT.

J is TRBJ1-5 and V is TRBV25-1; D possibly corresponds to TRBD1 (5 bases). This CDR3 comprises 12 residues. Germline V gene sequence: CDR1 MGHDK, CDR2 SYGVNS. Trimming took off 6 bases at V and 4 bases at J, with 7 bases between the two ends. The CDR3 sequence is CASRGGNQPQHF. In nucleotides, the CDR3 is TGTGCCAGCAGGGGGGGGAATCAGCCCCAGCATTTT.

The V and J genes are TRBV27 and TRBJ1-1; D unclear. In germline, CDR1 is MNHEY, CDR2 SMNVEV (reference sequence). V lost 4 bases and J lost 6, with 12 bases in between. CDR3 size: 13 residues. CDR3 sequence (DNA): TGTGCCAGCAGTTGGGCTCCGGCGGCTGAAGCTTTCTTT. Its protein product is CASSWAPAAEAFF.